A selection of T cell receptor beta chains follows, all from one sample in a study of identical twins. TCRdb re-analysed the 5' RACE reads in MiXCR, keeping a single row per CDR3 protein. The data hold 510,000 or so distinct CDR3 sequences, with around 15% observed a single time. This same sample was also taken into another study, of yellow fever vaccine responses in identical twins.

The sequencing sample was made of CD4+ T cells sorted from blood. All receptors derive from a woman younger than 30 in good health. The CDR3 runs from the conserved cysteine through the conserved F or W. D genes are given only for firm matches. Part of the rows lack a size; the others show once, few, many or a class for expanded clones.

>.|TRBJ2-3|TRBD2|TRBV5-1
TGCGCCAGCAACCAAGGGACTAGCGAGTTAGATACGCAGTATTTT
CASNQGTSELDTQYF
>few|TRBJ2-5|.|TRBV6-1
TGTGCCAGCAGTCCACAGAGACACCAAGAGACCCAGTACTTC
CASSPQRHQETQYF
>few|TRBJ1-1|TRBD1|TRBV5-1
TGCGCCAGCAACCGGGACAGCCTGGGGACTGAAGCTTTCTTT
CASNRDSLGTEAFF
>.|TRBJ2-3|.|TRBV24-1
TGTGCCACCAGTGATTCTTGGGGCGGCACAGATACGCAGTATTTT
CATSDSWGGTDTQYF
>few|TRBJ2-2|.|TRBV5-6
TGTGCCAGCAGCTCCGTACCGGGACCGTCGAACACCGGGGAGCTGTTTTTT
CASSSVPGPSNTGELFF
>.|TRBJ1-5|.|TRBV5-5
TGTGCCAGCAGCTTGGCCGTGACCTCGGGCAATCAGCCCCAGCATTTT
CASSLAVTSGNQPQHF
>few|TRBJ1-1|TRBD1|TRBV27
TGTGCCAGCAGTTCCTACAGGGGGCCTAGGACTGAAGCTTTCTTT
CASSSYRGPRTEAFF
>many|TRBJ2-5|TRBD1|TRBV12-3/TRBV12-4
TGTGCCAGCAGTTCGGGGACAGGAGGGGAGACCCAGTACTTC
CASSSGTGGETQYF
>.|TRBJ2-2|.|TRBV10-3
TGTGCCTCCCGACAACTAGAGAACACCGGGGAGCTGTTTTTT
CASRQLENTGELFF
>.|TRBJ2-2|.|TRBV7-3
TGTGCCAGCAGCTTAACGGGAGGCTCGGCCGGGGAGCTGTTTTTT
CASSLTGGSAGELFF
>.|TRBJ1-1|.|TRBV20-1
TGCAGTGCCCAAAAATGGGACACTGAAGCTTTCTTT
CSAQKWDTEAFF
>.|TRBJ2-5|.|TRBV7-6
TGTGCCAGCAGCGAATCTCGGCAGGAGACCCAGTACTTC
CASSESRQETQYF
>few|TRBJ2-3|.|TRBV10-1
TGCGCCAGCAGTGGGGACGGAACAGATACGCAGTATTTT
CASSGDGTDTQYF
>.|TRBJ2-3|.|TRBV11-3
TGTGCCAGCAGCTTAGTTGCTGGGGATACGCAGTATTTT
CASSLVAGDTQYF
>few|TRBJ2-3|.|TRBV3-1
TGTGCCAGCAGCCAATGGCTAGTGGGAGATACGCAGTATTTT
CASSQWLVGDTQYF
>few|TRBJ2-5|TRBD1|TRBV10-3
TGTGCCACCAAAGGACAGGGAGAAGAGACCCAGTACTTC
CATKGQGEETQYF
>many|TRBJ2-1|TRBD2|TRBV7-2
TGTGCCAGCAGCTTAAGGGCTAGCGGGAGTTTAAGTTACAATGAGCAGTTCTTC
CASSLRASGSLSYNEQFF
>.|TRBJ2-1|.|TRBV29-1
TGCAGCGTTCGGGGGGCGCTTCACAATGAGCAGTTCTTC
CSVRGALHNEQFF
>.|TRBJ1-2|TRBD1|TRBV3-1
TGTGCCAGCAGCCAACGGGGACAGAGCTACTATGGCTACACCTTC
CASSQRGQSYYGYTF
>.|TRBJ1-2|.|TRBV6-1
TGTGCCAGCAGTGAGGACGGAAAAGGATGGGCCCCAAACTATGGCTACACCTTC
CASSEDGKGWAPNYGYTF
>few|TRBJ1-5|.|TRBV25-1
TGTGCCAGCAGTGCGGCAGCCTATCAGCCCCAGCATTTT
CASSAAAYQPQHF
>.|TRBJ2-7|.|TRBV12-3/TRBV12-4
TGTGCCAGCAGTTTCGGGGAAGCGACATACTGGGAGCAGTACTTC
CASSFGEATYWEQYF
>.|TRBJ2-2|TRBD1|TRBV12-3/TRBV12-4
TGTGCCAGCACCGAAGGACAGGGGGCGGCTGTCACCGGGGAGCTGTTTTTT
CASTEGQGAAVTGELFF
>.|TRBJ1-1|.|TRBV6-1
TGTGCCAGCAGTGCCGTCGGCGCTGAAGCTTTCTTT
CASSAVGAEAFF
>few|TRBJ1-4|.|TRBV2
TGTGCCAGCAGAGGGACGACCATAGCCCGCACTAATGAAAAACTGTTTTTT
CASRGTTIARTNEKLFF
>few|TRBJ2-7|.|TRBV27
TGTGCCAGCAGTTTACGGGACGGGAGTCCTTCTAAGCAGTACTTC
CASSLRDGSPSKQYF
>.|TRBJ1-2|.|TRBV7-9
TGTGCCAGCAGCCCAGGGACTGCGGGGCGCACCTTC
CASSPGTAGRTF
>.|TRBJ2-7|.|TRBV5-1
TGCGCCAGCAGCTTGGGCAGGTCCAACTTC
CASSLGRSNF
>.|TRBJ1-3|TRBD1|TRBV6-5
TGTGCCAGCAGTTACTATGGGGACAGACGGGGAAACACCATATATTTT
CASSYYGDRRGNTIYF
>.|TRBJ2-1|.|TRBV24-1
TGTGCCACCAGTGATAGAAATGAGCAGTTCTTC
CATSDRNEQFF
>few|TRBJ2-1|TRBD2|TRBV15
TGTGCCACCAGCATAGGGACTAGCGGGAGTAAGGGGTCGGTTGAGCAGTTCTTC
CATSIGTSGSKGSVEQFF
>many|TRBJ2-5|TRBD1|TRBV5-1
TGCGCCAGCAGTCCCGATCCCACAGGGGGAGAGACCCAGTACTTC
CASSPDPTGGETQYF
>.|TRBJ1-1|.|TRBV12-3/TRBV12-4
TGTGCCAGCAACCCGAAAGGTGTCGGAGACACTGAAGCTTTCTTT
CASNPKGVGDTEAFF
>.|TRBJ2-1|TRBD1|TRBV29-1
TGCAGCGTTGAACTCAGGGACAGCTCCTACAATGAGCAGTTCTTC
CSVELRDSSYNEQFF
>.|TRBJ2-2|.|TRBV5-1
TGCGCCAGCAGCTTTACTGGGGAGGCCGGGGAGCTGTTTTTT
CASSFTGEAGELFF